This TCR beta chain was sequenced during a study of PD-1 blockade in mismatch repair-deficient tumors. Looking at the study overall: Patients had about 13 mismatch repair-deficient cancer types and were previously treated and progressing.

This table comes from immunoSEQ multiplex PCR, and its TCRdb copy is limited to in-frame clones, with some not included. Altogether more than 85,000 clones are present, 70% to 85% being singletons, with the ten largest covering around 6.5%. CDR3 length equals 16 residues. Trimming at V came to 4 bases and at J to 1 base, leaving 6 bases not matched to a gene. Germline lookup yields CDR1 SEHNR and CDR2 FQNEAQ (reference sequence). The sequence was collected from an adult with mismatch repair-deficient cancer. The sample here was peripheral blood, taken approximately 36 weeks after starting pembrolizumab. The gene calls are TRBV7-9 and TRBJ2-4; TRBD1 matches 8 bases. CDR3 amino acids: CASSSQGGAAKNIQYF. In nucleotides, the CDR3 is TGTGCCAGCAGCTCACAGGGGGGCGCCGCCAAAAACATTCAGTACTTC.